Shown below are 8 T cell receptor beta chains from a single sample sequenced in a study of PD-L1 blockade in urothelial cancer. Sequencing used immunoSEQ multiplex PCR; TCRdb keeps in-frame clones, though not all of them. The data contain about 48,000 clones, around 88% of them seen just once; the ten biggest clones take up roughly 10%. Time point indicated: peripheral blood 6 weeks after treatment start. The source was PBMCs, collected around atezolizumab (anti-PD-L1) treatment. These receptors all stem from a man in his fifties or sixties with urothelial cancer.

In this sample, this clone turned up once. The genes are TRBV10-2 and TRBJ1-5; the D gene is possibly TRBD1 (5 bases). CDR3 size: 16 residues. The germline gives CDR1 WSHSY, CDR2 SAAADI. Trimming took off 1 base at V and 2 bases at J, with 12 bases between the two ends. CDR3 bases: TGCGCCAGCAGTGAGTTTGGGGCCAGTGGCAATCAGCCCCAGCATTTT. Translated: CASSEFGASGNQPQHF.

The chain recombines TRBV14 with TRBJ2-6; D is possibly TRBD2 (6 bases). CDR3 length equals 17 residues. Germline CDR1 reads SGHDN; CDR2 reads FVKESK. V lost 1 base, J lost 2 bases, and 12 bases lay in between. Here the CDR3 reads CASSQAGGFPGANVLTF. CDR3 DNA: TGTGCCAGCAGCCAAGCTGGGGGGTTTCCTGGGGCCAACGTCCTGACTTTC.

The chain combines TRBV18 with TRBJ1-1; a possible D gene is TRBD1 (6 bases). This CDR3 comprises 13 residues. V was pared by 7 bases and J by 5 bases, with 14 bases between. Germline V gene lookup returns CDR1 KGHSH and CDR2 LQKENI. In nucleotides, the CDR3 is TGTGCCAGCTATCCGGGACAAGGAACTGAAGCTTTCTTT. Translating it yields CASYPGQGTEAFF.

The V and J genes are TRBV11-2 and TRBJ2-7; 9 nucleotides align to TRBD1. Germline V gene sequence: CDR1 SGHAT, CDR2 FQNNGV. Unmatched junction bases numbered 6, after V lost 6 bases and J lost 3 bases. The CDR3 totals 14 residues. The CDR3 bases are TGTGCCAGCAGACATCGGACAGGGGACTACGAGCAGTACTTC. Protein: CASRHRTGDYEQYF.

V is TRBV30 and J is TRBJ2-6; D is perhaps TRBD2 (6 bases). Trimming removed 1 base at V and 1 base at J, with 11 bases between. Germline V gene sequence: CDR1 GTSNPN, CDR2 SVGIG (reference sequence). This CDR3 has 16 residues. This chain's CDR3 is CAWSGRGGSGANVLTF. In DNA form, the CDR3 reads TGTGCCTGGAGTGGGAGAGGAGGGTCTGGGGCCAACGTCCTGACTTTC.

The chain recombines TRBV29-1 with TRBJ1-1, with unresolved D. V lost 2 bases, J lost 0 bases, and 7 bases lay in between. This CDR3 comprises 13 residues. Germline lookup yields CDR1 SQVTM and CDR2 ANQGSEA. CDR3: CSVEYQLNTEAFF. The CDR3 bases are TGCAGCGTTGAATATCAGTTGAACACTGAAGCTTTCTTT.

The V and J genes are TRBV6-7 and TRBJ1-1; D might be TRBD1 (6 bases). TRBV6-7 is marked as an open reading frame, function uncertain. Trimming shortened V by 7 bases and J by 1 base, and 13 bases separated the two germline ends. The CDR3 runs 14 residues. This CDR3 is CASTYKQGNTEAFF. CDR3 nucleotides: TGTGCCAGCACCTACAAACAGGGGAACACTGAAGCTTTCTTT.

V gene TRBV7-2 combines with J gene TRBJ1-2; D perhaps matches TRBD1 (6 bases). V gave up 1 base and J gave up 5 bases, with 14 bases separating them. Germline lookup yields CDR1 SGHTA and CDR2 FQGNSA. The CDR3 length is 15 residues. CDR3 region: CASSLVAIGTYGYTF. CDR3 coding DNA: TGTGCCAGCAGCTTAGTGGCTATCGGGACATATGGCTACACCTTC.